These T cell receptor beta chains were read from a single sample in a study of STAT5B mutations in CD4+ large granular lymphocyte leukemia. Assay: immunoSEQ multiplex PCR; the TCRdb copy retains only in-frame clones and omits some. This table has some 38,000 clones, 70% to 90% appearing once. The sample comprised CD4+ T cells from blood buffy coats. The receptor set was obtained from a human donor in good health. Both conserved end residues are part of each CDR3. A D gene is named only where the DNA matches it firmly. Clone sizes are given selectively: once, few, many, or a class where the clone is expanded.

d_gene: -; v_gene: TRBV7-3; j_gene: TRBJ2-2; abundance: -; CDR3aa: CASSLGHSNTGELFF; CDR3nt: TGTGCCAGCAGCCTAGGGCATTCGAACACCGGGGAGCTGTTTTTT
d_gene: TRBD2; v_gene: TRBV5-1; j_gene: TRBJ2-7; abundance: once; CDR3aa: CASSFGSGGFSYEQYF; CDR3nt: TGCGCCAGCAGCTTTGGTAGCGGGGGATTCTCCTACGAGCAGTACTTC
d_gene: -; v_gene: TRBV7-9; j_gene: TRBJ2-7; abundance: -; CDR3aa: CASSKDPTYEQYF; CDR3nt: TGTGCCAGCAGCAAGGATCCGACCTACGAGCAGTACTTC
d_gene: -; v_gene: TRBV11-3; j_gene: TRBJ1-6; abundance: -; CDR3aa: CASSLDGSSYNSPLHF; CDR3nt: TGTGCCAGCAGCTTGGACGGGAGCTCCTATAATTCACCCCTCCACTTT
d_gene: -; v_gene: TRBV6-6; j_gene: TRBJ1-6; abundance: few; CDR3aa: CASLAHDNSPLHF; CDR3nt: TGTGCCAGCCTTGCACATGATAATTCACCCCTCCACTTT
d_gene: -; v_gene: TRBV12-5; j_gene: TRBJ2-7; abundance: -; CDR3aa: CASGLVRRGSYEQYF; CDR3nt: TGTGCTAGTGGTTTGGTACGTAGGGGATCCTACGAGCAGTACTTC
d_gene: -; v_gene: TRBV7-9; j_gene: TRBJ1-2; abundance: few; CDR3aa: CASGGGGYTF; CDR3nt: TGTGCCAGTGGAGGGGGAGGCTACACCTTC
d_gene: -; v_gene: TRBV5-1; j_gene: TRBJ2-7; abundance: once; CDR3aa: CASSLGPLGYEQYF; CDR3nt: TGCGCCAGCAGCTTGGGCCCCCTGGGATACGAGCAGTACTTC
d_gene: -; v_gene: TRBV18; j_gene: TRBJ2-7; abundance: -; CDR3aa: CASSRDLSSSYEQYF; CDR3nt: TGTGCCAGCTCACGGGACCTGAGCAGCTCCTACGAGCAGTACTTC
d_gene: -; v_gene: TRBV4-2; j_gene: TRBJ2-5; abundance: -; CDR3aa: CASSLHRTAQETQYF; CDR3nt: TGTGCCAGCAGTCTCCATAGGACAGCCCAAGAGACCCAGTACTTC
d_gene: TRBD2; v_gene: TRBV29-1; j_gene: TRBJ2-3; abundance: -; CDR3aa: CSASLAGGADTQYF; CDR3nt: TGCAGCGCTTCACTAGCGGGAGGAGCAGATACGCAGTATTTT